This T cell receptor beta chain was captured by sequencing in a study of blood T cell repertoires in COVID-19. Study background: Specimens from acute and convalescent COVID-19 originated in the United States, Italy and Spain. PBMCs, B-cell-depleted T cells, or T cells provided the cDNA or gDNA that made up the material.

In the original workflow: The authors estimated nucleated cell counts from reference gene primer amplification. This table comes from immunoSEQ multiplex PCR, and its TCRdb copy is limited to in-frame clones, with some not included. V, J and clone size are taken as reported in that table, and D and trimming were inferred from the DNA itself. There are some 170,000 clones in the sample; around four fifths occur only once, and around 2.8% lies in the top ten. Germline CDR1 SGHRS, CDR2 YFSETQ. The ends were cut back, 3 bases at V and 0 bases at J, with 12 bases in the middle. The length of the CDR3 is 15 residues.

The sequencing input was peripheral blood. This chain joins TRBV5-1 and TRBJ1-1; the D is unclear. The sequence came from a man aged 65-85 years with acute or convalescent COVID-19. CDR3 DNA: TGCGCCAGCAGCTACCAGACACCCTTGAACACTGAAGCTTTCTTT. Residues: CASSYQTPLNTEAFF. Complete variable domain (other parts from reference TRBV5-1 and TRBJ1-1): KAGVTQTPRYLIKTRGQQVTLSCSPISGHRSVSWYQQTPGQGLQFLFEYFSETQRNKGNFPGRFSGRQFSNSRSEMNVSTLELGDSALYLCASSYQTPLNTEAFFGQGTRLTVV.